These 20 T cell receptor beta chains were sequenced from one sample in a study of cytomegalovirus exposure and HLA in healthy donors. The method was immunoSEQ multiplex PCR; TCRdb's version includes in-frame clones alone and lacks a portion of them. The sample lists about 130,000 clones, 80% to 90% seen once, with 0.95% to 1.5% in the top ten. The sample taken for sequencing was PBMCs. The receptors shown here come from a woman younger than 35 in good health and CMV-seronegative.

The chain links TRBV7-6 to TRBJ2-3; TRBD2 matches at 10 bases. Trimming at V came to 5 bases and at J to 2 bases, leaving 13 bases not matched to a gene. CDR1 SGHVS and CDR2 FNYEAQ come from the germline V gene. This CDR3 is 18 amino acids long. CDR3 coding DNA: TGTGCCAGCAGCGCCCCGCTGGGACTAGCGAAGGTCACAGATACGCAGTATTTT. As protein: CASSAPLGLAKVTDTQYF.

CDR3 bases: TGCGCCAGCAGCCAGATAGGACAGGGGGGATACTTAGGTGAAGCTTTCTTT. This encodes CASSQIGQGGYLGEAFF. V usage is TRBV4-1 and J usage is TRBJ1-1; 10 nucleotides align to TRBD1. The J segment lost 7 bases and the V segment lost 3 bases, leaving 14 bases of the junction unmatched. Germline V CDR1 and CDR2: MGHRA, YSYEKL. The CDR3 totals 17 residues.

This clone appeared once. J is TRBJ1-1 and V is TRBV6-5; TRBD1 agrees at 10 bases. This CDR3 spans 13 amino acids. The trim removed 5 bases at V and 4 bases at J, leaving 1 base unmatched. CDR1 MNHEY and CDR2 SVGAGI come from the germline V gene. CDR3 protein: CASSRTGGTEAFF. DNA for the CDR3: TGTGCCAGCAGTCGGACAGGGGGCACTGAAGCTTTCTTT.

This clone was recorded only once. This sequence joins TRBV13 and TRBJ2-5; 10 bases match TRBD2. Trimming at V came to 0 bases and at J to 2 bases, leaving 9 bases not matched to a gene. The length of the CDR3 is 18 residues. Germline V gene lookup returns CDR1 PRHDT and CDR2 FYEKMQ (reference sequence). For the CDR3, the DNA is TGTGCCAGCAGCTTAGGCCGTTTTAGCGGGGGGAAACAAGAGACCCAGTACTTC. Translation: CASSLGRFSGGKQETQYF.

The chain links TRBV10-3 to TRBJ2-1; TRBD2 agrees at 12 bases. The germline CDR1 and CDR2 sequences are ENHRY and SYGVKD. CDR3 length equals 14 residues. Unmatched junction bases numbered 6, after V lost 10 bases and J lost 5 bases. CDR3 nucleotides: TGTGCCACTATAAGACTAGCGGGGGACAATGAGCAGTTCTTC. It specifies CATIRLAGDNEQFF.

This chain uses TRBV9 with TRBJ2-7; D might be TRBD1 (6 bases). Deletions cut 0 bases from V and 0 bases from J, with 13 bases between. Per the germline V gene, CDR1 is SGDLS and CDR2 is YYNGEE. This CDR3 has 16 amino acids. Here the CDR3 reads CASSVASRTASYEQYF. As DNA, the CDR3 is TGTGCCAGCAGCGTAGCTTCCAGGACAGCCTCCTACGAGCAGTACTTC.

The rearrangement joins TRBV7-8 to TRBJ2-1; TRBD1 might be the D (5 bases). The germline V gene encodes CDR1 SGHVS and CDR2 FQNEAQ. With 5 bases removed from V and 0 bases from J, the gap between germline ends came to 14 bases. The CDR3 runs to 16 residues. CDR3 protein: CASSRLGESSYNEQFF. CDR3 bases: TGTGCCAGCAGCAGGCTAGGGGAAAGCTCCTACAATGAGCAGTTCTTC.

V is TRBV6-1 and J is TRBJ1-2; a possible D gene is TRBD1 (6 bases). In germline, CDR1 is MNHNS, CDR2 SASEGT. The CDR3 spans 11 residues. Trimming removed 7 bases at V and 8 bases at J, with 11 bases between. The CDR3 loop reads CASTRGSGYTF. Written as DNA, the CDR3 is TGTGCCAGCACCAGGGGTAGCGGCTACACCTTC.

This rearrangement joins TRBV6-6 to TRBJ1-5; D is perhaps TRBD1 (5 bases). The length of the CDR3 is 14 residues. CDR1 MNHNY and CDR2 SVGAGI come from the germline V gene (reference sequence). Trimming left V 3 bases short and J 4 bases short, with 10 bases between. The CDR3 DNA sequence: TGTGCCAGCAGTTATATCGGGGGGAATCAGCCCCAGCATTTT. This codes for CASSYIGGNQPQHF.

The chain couples TRBV19 to TRBJ1-4; 9 bases match TRBD1. The germline CDR1 and CDR2 sequences are LNHDA and SQIVND (reference sequence). CDR3 size: 14 residues. V dropped 4 bases and J dropped 8; count of bases not matched to a gene: 5. CDR3 sequence (DNA): TGTGCCAGTAGTACGACAGGGGGAGGCGAAAAACTGTTTTTT. Translating gives CASSTTGGGEKLFF. Supplemented by reference TRBV19 and TRBJ1-4, the full variable domain reads DGGITQSPKYLFRKEGQNVTLSCEQNLNHDAMYWYRQDPGQGLRLIYYSQIVNDFQKGDIAEGYSVSREKKESFPLTVTSAQKNPTAFYLCASSTTGGGEKLFFGSGTQLSVL.

The chain has TRBV4-1 and TRBJ2-7; 8 nucleotides agree with TRBD1. V gave up 1 base and J gave up 6 bases; unmatched junction bases: 5. Germline assignment: CDR1 MGHRA and CDR2 YSYEKL. This CDR3 is 14 amino acids long. This CDR3 is CASSQAKTGAEQYF. In DNA, the CDR3 is TGCGCCAGCAGCCAAGCCAAGACAGGGGCCGAGCAGTACTTC.

This chain joins TRBV9 and TRBJ2-2; unclear D gene. Germline V CDR1 and CDR2: SGDLS, YYNGEE. V dropped 0 bases and J dropped 6 bases, with 6 bases sitting between them. The CDR3 length is 13 residues. The CDR3: CASSVVTAGELFF. CDR3 nucleotides: TGTGCCAGCAGCGTAGTTACAGCCGGGGAGCTGTTTTTT. The variable domain in full, completed from reference TRBV9 and TRBJ2-2, reads DSGVTQTPKHLITATGQRVTLRCSPRSGDLSVYWYQQSLDQGLQFLIQYYNGEERAKGNILERFSAQQFPDLHSELNLSSLELGDSALYFCASSVVTAGELFFGEGSRLTVL.

The chain uses TRBV11-3 and TRBJ2-1; D is perhaps TRBD2 (6 bases). V was pared by 1 base and J by 4 bases, with 11 bases between. CDR3 length: 15 amino acids. The germline gives CDR1 SGHNT, CDR2 YENEEA. The CDR3: CASSLGGATYNEQFF. CDR3 DNA sequence: TGTGCCAGCAGCTTAGGCGGGGCAACTTACAATGAGCAGTTCTTC.

This chain uses TRBV6-1 with TRBJ1-1; D is ambiguous. The CDR3 loop spans 13 amino acids. Germline loops: CDR1 MNHNS, CDR2 SASEGT. Deletions cut 8 bases from V and 1 base from J, with 11 bases between. This CDR3 reads CASVKLPNTEAFF. CDR3 DNA sequence: TGTGCCAGCGTAAAACTCCCGAACACTGAAGCTTTCTTT.

The chain uses TRBV6-6 and TRBJ1-1; possibly TRBD1 for D (5 bases). Per the germline V gene, CDR1 is MNHNY and CDR2 is SVGAGI (reference sequence). This CDR3 has 15 amino acids. V lost 7 bases and J lost 4, with 19 bases in between. The CDR3 DNA reads TGTGCCAGCACCCTCCTGGGGCCGCCGGGCACTGAAGCTTTCTTT. Its translation is CASTLLGPPGTEAFF.

This clone was counted a single time. CDR3 nucleotide sequence: TGTGCCAGCAGTGAAGATTCTACCGGGACAGGGTCCTACAATGAGCAGTTCTTC. Protein: CASSEDSTGTGSYNEQFF. The chain has TRBV6-1 and TRBJ2-1; 9 bases are shared with TRBD1. Per the germline V gene, CDR1 is MNHNS and CDR2 is SASEGT. With V trimmed by 1 base and J by 1 base, 8 bases remained unmatched. The CDR3 length is 18 residues.

The V gene is TRBV4-1, the J gene TRBJ2-1; D is perhaps TRBD1 (7 bases). Trimming left V 3 bases short and J 9 bases short, with 18 bases between. This CDR3 is 15 amino acids long. Per germline, CDR1 MGHRA and CDR2 YSYEKL. The CDR3 nucleotides are TGCGCCAGCAGCCATTCGACCCTCAGGGGGGCTGAGCAGTTCTTC. Its translation is CASSHSTLRGAEQFF.

This clone has just one count. The chain joins TRBV11-3 to TRBJ2-5; 8 positions agree with TRBD2. This CDR3 contains 15 residues. Germline loops: CDR1 SGHNT, CDR2 YENEEA. The V gene end was trimmed by 1 base and the J gene end by 2 bases; junction bases not matched to a gene: 3. The CDR3 DNA follows: TGTGCCAGCAGCTTAGGGCTAGCGGGTCAAGAGACCCAGTACTTC. Its translation: CASSLGLAGQETQYF.

J is TRBJ2-3 and V is TRBV19; 8 bases are shared with TRBD2. Germline V CDR1 and CDR2: LNHDA, SQIVND (reference sequence). The CDR3 contains 15 residues. Trimming removed 6 bases from V and 2 bases from J; junction bases left unmatched: 7. CDR3 region: CASRGSGEYTDTQYF. The CDR3, as DNA: TGTGCCAGTAGGGGTAGCGGGGAGTACACAGATACGCAGTATTTT.

The V call is TRBV7-9, the J call TRBJ2-7; possible D gene TRBD1, 5 bases. Trimming removed 8 bases at V and 0 bases at J, with 8 bases between. This CDR3 is 12 amino acids long. Germline loops: CDR1 SEHNR, CDR2 FQNEAQ (reference sequence). The CDR3 nucleotides are TGTGCCAGCGGGGCAAGCTCCTACGAGCAGTACTTC. Translating gives CASGASSYEQYF.